There are many counts of the clone carrying this TCR beta chain. What it binds is unknown. TCRdb re-called the 5' RACE reads through MiXCR, storing one row per CDR3 protein. The data contain roughly 230,000 distinct CDR3 sequences, 8.2% of them singletons. V lost 4 bases to trimming and J lost 7 bases, with 15 bases between them. Germline V CDR1 and CDR2: SGHRS, YFSETQ. This CDR3 contains 14 residues. These data come from a study of CD8 T cells in ankylosing spondylitis. Findings of the study overall: Those disease-linked clones were CD8+; they were also relatively rare in peripheral blood. As reported, disease-linked clones showed significant enrichment in matched ankylosing spondylitis synovial fluid.

The chain uses TRBV5-1 and TRBJ1-5; the D gene is possibly TRBD1 (5 bases). Sequenced sample: blood, either unsorted or a sorted T cell fraction (not recorded which). This receptor was taken from a female donor with ankylosing spondylitis or in good health (not recorded which). CDR3 nucleotides: TGCGCCAGCAGCCTCCAGGGTGCAGGGCAGCCCCAGCATTTT. Its protein is CASSLQGAGQPQHF.